The clone carrying this T cell receptor beta chain has ten or more counts. Each CDR3 protein gets one entry after TCRdb re-called the 5' RACE reads with MiXCR. Seen here are roughly 250,000 distinct CDR3 sequences, 8.6% observed once, and the top ten hold approximately 6.3%. The source of the sample is a study of CD8 T cells in ankylosing spondylitis. V lost 3 bases, J lost 9 bases, and 9 bases lay in between. The CDR3 spans 12 residues. This receptor was taken from a male donor with ankylosing spondylitis or in good health (not recorded which). The sequenced material came from blood, either unsorted or a sorted T cell fraction (not recorded which). The chain employs TRBV12-3 or TRBV12-4 and TRBJ2-1; D remains unclear. The CDR3 nucleotides are TGTGCCAGCAGTTTGGTCCGGAGTGAGCAGTTCTTC. Translated: CASSLVRSEQFF.